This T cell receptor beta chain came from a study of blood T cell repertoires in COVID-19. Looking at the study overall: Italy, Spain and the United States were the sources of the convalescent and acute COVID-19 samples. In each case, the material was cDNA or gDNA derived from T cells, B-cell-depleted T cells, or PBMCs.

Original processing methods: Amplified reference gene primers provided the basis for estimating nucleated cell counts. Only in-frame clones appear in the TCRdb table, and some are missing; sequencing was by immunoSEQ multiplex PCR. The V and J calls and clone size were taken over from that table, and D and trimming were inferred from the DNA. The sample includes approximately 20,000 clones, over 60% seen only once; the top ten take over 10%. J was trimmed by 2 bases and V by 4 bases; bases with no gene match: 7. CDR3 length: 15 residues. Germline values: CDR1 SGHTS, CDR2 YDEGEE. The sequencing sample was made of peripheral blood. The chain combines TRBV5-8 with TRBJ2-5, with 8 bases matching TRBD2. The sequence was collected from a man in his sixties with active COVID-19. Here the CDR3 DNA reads TGTGCCAGCAGCCTACTAGCGGACCTACAAGAGACCCAGTACTTC. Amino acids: CASSLLADLQETQYF.